This T cell receptor (beta chain) appears in the sequencing data of a study of blood T cell repertoires in COVID-19. Study summary: Spain, Italy and the United States supplied samples that represented acute and convalescent COVID-19. PBMCs, B-cell-depleted T cells, or T cells were the source of the cDNA or gDNA that made up the material.

How the authors handled the data: By means of reference gene primer amplification, nucleated cell counts were estimated. The repertoire was sequenced with immunoSEQ multiplex PCR; TCRdb's copy has only in-frame clones and lacks some. V, J and clone size are taken as reported in that table, and D and trimming were inferred from the DNA itself. The sample carries around 130,000 clones, more than 75% recorded once. The sequence was collected from a human donor in a cohort sampled during active COVID-19. The sample taken for sequencing was peripheral blood.

The CDR3 protein is CASSGKPYEQYF. CDR3 sequence (DNA): TGTGCCAGCAGTGGTAAGCCCTACGAGCAGTACTTC. The chain has TRBV2 and TRBJ2-7; no clear D gene. CDR3 length equals 12 residues. CDR1 is SNHLY and CDR2 is FYNNEI in the germline V gene. With 4 bases removed from V and 2 bases from J, the gap between germline ends came to 6 bases.